This T cell receptor beta chain was sequenced in a study of T cell changes during pregnancy in multiple sclerosis (dated by TCRdb to 2018 to 2020). Notes on the research overall: The study examined how the T cell repertoire changed over the course of pregnancy in women with multiple sclerosis.

As regards this clone: Its antigen specificity is not known. Within one base of it there is no much larger clone, and no base qualities were kept.

From cysteine to phenylalanine, the CDR3 is 12 amino acids long. Only the CDR3 part of the read is kept: 36 bases, read in frame from the first base. Libraries came from the immunoSEQ multiplex PCR assay. The clones in this table, taken by TCRdb from immuneACCESS, are in-frame only. Not every clone is retained; where verified, under half of the shortfall comes from an unresolved V gene, and the cause of the rest is unknown. The sample records about 68,000 clones, 80% to 95% of which are singletons. The top ten hold 3.7% of the sample. This chain joins TRBV21-1 to TRBJ1-1; the table's D gene call, TRBD1, was not cross checked with the DNA. TRBV21-1 is classified as a pseudogene. The TCR comes from a female donor in good health, enrolled as a control in a pregnancy study. This specimen was peripheral blood, taken after pregnancy. Here the CDR3 is given as CAISRVNTEAFF. The DNA sequence reads TGTGCCATCTCCAGGGTAAACACTGAAGCTTTCTTT.